This T cell receptor (beta chain) is drawn from a study of blood T cell repertoires in COVID-19. Only in-frame clones appear in the TCRdb table, and some are missing; sequencing was by immunoSEQ multiplex PCR. The table includes 150,000 to 200,000 clones, 80% to 90% detected once. CDR1 is SNHLY, CDR2 FYNNEI, per germline. The CDR3 runs 19 residues. With 6 bases clipped from V and 4 bases from J, the junction kept 13 bases outside the gene matches. The sequence derives from a woman of 80 years or more with acute or convalescent COVID-19. Material for sequencing was peripheral blood. The V call is TRBV2, the J call TRBJ2-2; 14 bases fit TRBD2. CDR3 DNA sequence: TGTGCCAGCAGAGGCGGACTAGCGGGGGGCCTGCTTGGCACCGGGGAGCTGTTTTTT. This encodes CASRGGLAGGLLGTGELFF. Drawing the rest from reference TRBV2 and TRBJ2-2, the complete variable domain is EPEVTQTPSHQVTQMGQEVILRCVPISNHLYFYWYRQILGQKVEFLVSFYNNEISEKSEIFDDQFSVERPDGSNFTLKIRSTKLEDSAMYFCASRGGLAGGLLGTGELFFGEGSRLTVL.